The 12 T cell receptor beta chains given below trace back to one sample, sequenced in a study of blood T cell repertoires in COVID-19. Generated by immunoSEQ multiplex PCR, the TCRdb table keeps only in-frame clones and is missing some. This repertoire shows more than 55,000 clones, around 79% found once; its top ten account for roughly 3.2%. Sequencing used peripheral blood. The origin of the receptors is a man in his 60s with acute or convalescent COVID-19.

This chain connects TRBV2 to TRBJ2-3, with 7 bases aligning to TRBD1. V was pared by 4 bases and J by 7 bases, with 8 bases of the junction left unmatched. The CDR3 is made up of 14 amino acids. Germline CDR1 and CDR2: SNHLY and FYNNEI. The CDR3 loop reads CASSGDRVVNTQYF. The CDR3 region has the DNA TGTGCCAGCAGTGGAGACAGGGTGGTAAATACGCAGTATTTT.

This clone occurred a few times. At one end the junction does not follow the germline gene, possibly because of a read error. The CDR3 DNA sequence: TGTGCCAGCAGTTTAAACCCACTAGATCCCCACTTC. It yields the protein CASSLNPLDPHF. V and J are TRBV28 and TRBJ2-5; TRBD2 might be the D (5 bases). Germline CDR1 is MDHEN and CDR2 is SYDVKM. The CDR3 contains 12 residues.

This chain joins TRBV11-2 and TRBJ1-1; possibly TRBD1 for D (6 bases). The CDR3 has 15 residues. V was pared by 4 bases and J by 5 bases, with 17 bases between. Germline CDR1 SGHAT, CDR2 FQNNGV. CDR3 residues: CASSSLTGFGTEAFF. CDR3 in DNA: TGTGCCAGCAGCTCATTAACAGGGTTCGGGACTGAAGCTTTCTTT.

V is TRBV5-1 and J is TRBJ2-7; TRBD1 aligns across 7 bases. The V and J ends lost 6 bases and 0 bases, in that order; junction bases with no gene match: 9. This CDR3 spans 15 amino acids. Germline V lookup: CDR1 SGHRS, CDR2 YFSETQ. The DNA for the CDR3 is TGCGCCAGCACCCCGGACAGGATTTACTCCTACGAGCAGTACTTC. It is translated as CASTPDRIYSYEQYF.

The chain employs TRBV5-1 and TRBJ2-7, with TRBD2 as a possible D gene (6 bases). In germline, CDR1 is SGHRS, CDR2 YFSETQ. Trimming shortened V by 0 bases and J by 0 bases, and 10 bases separated the two germline ends. The length of the CDR3 is 15 residues. CDR3 bases: TGCGCCAGCAGCTTGGCCCTAGCGAGCTCCTACGAGCAGTACTTC. This sequence encodes CASSLALASSYEQYF.

The V gene is TRBV29-1, the J gene TRBJ1-2, with D perhaps matching TRBD1 (5 bases). V dropped 4 bases and J dropped 5 bases, with 17 bases sitting between them. This CDR3 spans 14 amino acids. Germline assignment: CDR1 SQVTM and CDR2 ANQGSEA. In nucleotides, the CDR3 is TGCAGCGTTGTGGACACCTGGGGAGGGTATGGCTACACCTTC. Encoded protein: CSVVDTWGGYGYTF.

V and J are TRBV5-1 and TRBJ1-2, with TRBD1 matching over 7 bases. Per germline, CDR1 SGHRS and CDR2 YFSETQ. Trimming at V came to 7 bases and at J to 5 bases, leaving 11 bases not matched to a gene. This CDR3 region has 14 residues. CDR3 DNA sequence: TGCGCCAGCCACGATACAGGGGTCAATTATGGCTACACCTTC. Protein: CASHDTGVNYGYTF.

The chain employs TRBV2 and TRBJ1-2; D unclear. CDR1 and CDR2 (germline): SNHLY, FYNNEI. The CDR3 sequence is 13 residues long. Trimming removed 7 bases from V and 5 bases from J, with 14 bases in between. CDR3 in DNA: TGTGCCAGCATACTACGGGGAGAATATGGCTACACCTTC. Translated, it gives CASILRGEYGYTF. The full variable domain, its missing parts supplied by reference TRBV2 and TRBJ1-2, is EPEVTQTPSHQVTQMGQEVILRCVPISNHLYFYWYRQILGQKVEFLVSFYNNEISEKSEIFDDQFSVERPDGSNFTLKIRSTKLEDSAMYFCASILRGEYGYTFGSGTRLTVV.

About this clone itself: This same CDR3 is encoded by further DNA sequences in the sample. The CDR3 loop is CASSLKLDSPLHF. The CDR3 coding sequence is TGCGCCAGCAGCTTGAAGCTTGATTCACCCCTCCACTTT. The chain links TRBV5-1 to TRBJ1-6; the D is unclear. Germline CDR1 is SGHRS and CDR2 is YFSETQ. The V end was cut by 1 base, the J end by 8 bases, with 7 bases between. CDR3 length: 13 amino acids.

The chain carries TRBV6-2 or TRBV6-3 and TRBJ2-6; D perhaps matches TRBD1 (6 bases). The length of the CDR3 is 17 residues. CDR1 is MNHEY, CDR2 SVGEGT, per germline. V was trimmed by 5 bases and J by 0 bases, leaving 14 bases between them. The CDR3 is CASSHQGPRSGANVLTF. DNA for the CDR3: TGTGCCAGCAGTCATCAGGGGCCCCGCTCTGGGGCCAACGTCCTGACTTTC.

In its sample, this clone was seen a few times. The chain couples TRBV20-1 to TRBJ1-1, with 7 bases that match TRBD1. Germline lookup yields CDR1 DFQATT and CDR2 SNEGSKA (reference sequence). The CDR3 is 13 amino acids. J was trimmed by 6 bases and V by 6 bases; bases with no gene match: 10. The CDR3 DNA reads TGCAGTGCCAGTCAGGGGGTTCGAGCTGAAGCTTTCTTT. Amino acid sequence: CSASQGVRAEAFF.

The chain has TRBV10-3 and TRBJ1-2; D remains ambiguous. The CDR3 has 12 residues. Between the trimmed V and J ends, which lost 4 bases and 6 bases, there was a span of 9 bases. Per the germline V gene, CDR1 is ENHRY and CDR2 is SYGVKD. This CDR3 is CAISGAENGYTF. The CDR3 region has the DNA TGTGCCATCAGTGGAGCGGAGAATGGCTACACCTTC.